Listed below are T cell receptor beta chains from one sample, sequenced in a study of blood T cell repertoires in COVID-19. This table comes from immunoSEQ multiplex PCR, and its TCRdb copy is limited to in-frame clones, with some not included. Here the sample spans roughly 120,000 clones, around 90% being singletons. The sequenced sample consisted of peripheral blood. The receptor source for this set is a man between 60 and 75 years old with COVID-19, enrolled during active disease. CDR3s include the opening cysteine and the closing phenylalanine or tryptophan. A D gene is named only where the DNA matches it firmly. Clone size, where shown, is once, few, many, or a class for clones that have expanded.

j_call,d_call,v_call,clone_size,cdr3_nt,cdr3_aa
TRBJ2-3,.,TRBV11-2,few,TGTGCCAGCAGCACTCGATTTGGACAGGGAGGGGTAGATACGCAGTATTTT,CASSTRFGQGGVDTQYF
TRBJ1-2,.,TRBV5-6,.,TGTGCCAGCATATGGGGGGGCGCCCTCGGAGGCTACACCTTC,CASIWGGALGGYTF
TRBJ2-3,.,TRBV19,.,TGTGCCAGTAGTTCCAGAGGGGATACGCAGTATTTT,CASSSRGDTQYF
TRBJ1-1,.,TRBV11-3,.,TGTGCCAGCAGCTTACACAGCTTGAACACTGAAGCTTTCTTT,CASSLHSLNTEAFF
TRBJ2-1,TRBD2,TRBV19,.,TGTGCCAGTAGTATGGTGGGGTTAGCGGGAGGGGCCTACAATGAGCAGTTCTTC,CASSMVGLAGGAYNEQFF
TRBJ2-4,.,TRBV15,.,TGTGCCACCAGCAGAGATGAGACTACAGACATTCAGTACTTC,CATSRDETTDIQYF
TRBJ1-1,.,TRBV7-9,.,TGTGCCAGCAGCTTAAGAGAGATCACTGAAGCTTTCTTT,CASSLREITEAFF
TRBJ1-2,.,TRBV27,.,TGTGCCAGCAGTTTATCCAGGGGTAGTGGCTACACCTTC,CASSLSRGSGYTF
TRBJ2-1,TRBD2,TRBV11-3,.,TGTGCCAGCAGCTTAGAGAGCGGGAGGGGAAATGAGCAGTTCTTC,CASSLESGRGNEQFF
TRBJ2-1,TRBD2,TRBV7-9,.,TGTGCCAGCAGCTTATTTGGGACTAGCGGGAGAAATGAGCAGTTCTTC,CASSLFGTSGRNEQFF
TRBJ1-3,.,TRBV7-9,.,TGTGCCAGCAGCCTGTGGGACAACGGCCCTGGAAACACCATATATTTT,CASSLWDNGPGNTIYF
TRBJ2-7,.,TRBV7-2,.,TGTGCCAGCAGCTTAGTGGCGGGCTACTCCTACGAGCAGTACTTC,CASSLVAGYSYEQYF
TRBJ2-2,TRBD2,TRBV5-1,few,TGCGCCAGCAGCTTGACCCTAGCGGGAAGCACCGGGGAGCTGTTTTTT,CASSLTLAGSTGELFF
TRBJ1-4,.,TRBV5-4,.,TGTGCCAGCAGCTTGGGACAAAATGAAAAACTGTTTTTT,CASSLGQNEKLFF
TRBJ1-6,.,TRBV25-1,.,TGTGCCAGCATGGAGACAGGCAGCTATAATTCACCCCTCCACTTT,CASMETGSYNSPLHF
TRBJ1-2,.,TRBV9,.,TGTGCCAGCAGCTCCCTGACAGCCCCGTACCTTTATGGCTACACCTTC,CASSSLTAPYLYGYTF
TRBJ2-7,TRBD2,TRBV7-2,.,TGTGCCAGCAGCTTAGAAAGCGGGAACGAGTACGAGCAGTACTTC,CASSLESGNEYEQYF
TRBJ1-4,.,TRBV30,few,TGTGCCTGGAGTGTTCGCTACAATGAAAAACTGTTTTTT,CAWSVRYNEKLFF
TRBJ1-4,.,TRBV11-3,.,TGTGCCAGCAGCTCGCGGGTGGGTCTTAATGAAAAACTGTTTTTT,CASSSRVGLNEKLFF
TRBJ1-1,TRBD1,TRBV5-1,.,TGCGCCAGCAGTATATCGGGACAGGGGGGCACTGAAGCTTTCTTT,CASSISGQGGTEAFF
TRBJ2-1,TRBD2,TRBV20-1,.,TGCAGTGCTAGTTTAAATAGCGGGAGGCTAAATGAGCAGTTCTTC,CSASLNSGRLNEQFF
TRBJ1-4,.,TRBV30,.,TGTGCCTGGAGTGTACACGGCCCGGCGGAGGAAAAACTGTTTTTT,CAWSVHGPAEEKLFF
TRBJ2-1,TRBD2,TRBV11-1,once,TGTGCCAGCAGCTTAGATCTAGCGGGGTTCTATGAGCAGTTCTTC,CASSLDLAGFYEQFF
TRBJ2-7,.,TRBV3-1/TRBV3-2,.,TGTGCCAGCAGCCCTCTGAGAGGGACTCCCGACTACGAGCAGTACTTC,CASSPLRGTPDYEQYF
TRBJ2-7,TRBD1,TRBV10-3,.,TGTGCCATCAGTGACATATCCAAGGACAGGGGTGGGTCCTACGAGCAGTACTTC,CAISDISKDRGGSYEQYF
TRBJ2-2,TRBD1,TRBV5-1,once,TGCGCCAGTACGAGGCAGGGGGCGTCCGGGGAGCTGTTTTTT,CASTRQGASGELFF
TRBJ2-1,TRBD2,TRBV3-1/TRBV3-2,.,TGTGCCAGCAGCCCGCGGACTAGCGGGAGTGGGGAGCAGTTCTTC,CASSPRTSGSGEQFF
TRBJ2-1,TRBD1,TRBV20-1,.,TGCAGTGCTAGTCGGCCGGGACAGGCGACGGCCAATGAGCAGTTCTTC,CSASRPGQATANEQFF
TRBJ2-7,.,TRBV6-4,.,TGTGCCTTACATTCCCGGGAGATCGAGCGGACCTCCTACGAGCAGTACTTC,CALHSREIERTSYEQYF
TRBJ1-5,.,TRBV28,once,TGTGCCAGCAGTCTAAGGGGGGGGTATCAGCCCCAGCATTTT,CASSLRGGYQPQHF
TRBJ1-1,TRBD1,TRBV5-1,.,TGCGCCAGCAGCCCGGACAGGTCTACTGAAGCTTTCTTT,CASSPDRSTEAFF
TRBJ2-3,.,TRBV4-2,.,TGTGCCAGCAGCCAAGATTCTAGGATGGGGCAGTATTTT,CASSQDSRMGQYF
TRBJ1-1,.,TRBV20-1,.,TGCAGTGCTTCAGGGAACACTGAAGCTTTCTTT,CSASGNTEAFF
TRBJ1-5,.,TRBV19,.,TGTGCCAGTAGTGTCGCAGGGATGAGCAATCAGCCCCAGCATTTT,CASSVAGMSNQPQHF
TRBJ2-3,TRBD2,TRBV28,.,TGTGCCAGCAGTTTAGCGGGGGGGGGCCCAGATACGCAGTATTTT,CASSLAGGGPDTQYF
TRBJ2-5,.,TRBV11-3,.,TGTGCCAGCAGCTCAAGAGGGGAGACCCAGTACTTC,CASSSRGETQYF
TRBJ1-1,TRBD1,TRBV11-2,.,TGTGCCAGCAGCTCGGAACCGGGACAGGGTCCCGCTTTT,CASSSEPGQGPAF
TRBJ1-2,TRBD1,TRBV19,.,TGTGCCAGTAGTCCTCAGGGGGCCTACTATGGCTACACCTTC,CASSPQGAYYGYTF
TRBJ1-6,TRBD1,TRBV7-2,.,TGTGCCAGCAGAATTACAGGGGGCGCATTGTCACCCCTCCACTTT,CASRITGGALSPLHF
TRBJ2-2,.,TRBV7-6,.,TGTGCCAGCAGCATGCCAGGCCAGAAGGTCACCGGGGAGCTGTTTTTT,CASSMPGQKVTGELFF